This entry is about one T cell receptor beta chain. The antigen remains undetermined. This entry comes from a study of cytomegalovirus exposure and HLA in healthy donors. Whole-study results and caveats: Data from an earlier analysis indicated that most TCR beta V segments were productive either about 87% or about 30% of the time. Several of the most significant clusters were apparently associated with common viral pathogens in a later analysis.

Trimming took off 5 bases at V and 4 bases at J, with 23 bases between the two ends. Germline V gene lookup returns CDR1 PRHDT and CDR2 FYEKMQ (reference sequence). This CDR3 comprises 18 residues. Vbeta (60) and Jbeta (13) primers were used in the PCR. TCRdb keeps only in-frame clones here, not all; method: immunoSEQ multiplex PCR. Here the sample spans some 130,000 clones, about 85% being singletons. The sample was PBMCs. The chain recombines TRBV13 with TRBJ2-2; a possible D gene is TRBD2 (6 bases). The origin of this receptor is a boy aged 10-17 years in good health and CMV-seronegative. DNA of the CDR3: TGTGCCAGCAGCCAAGGTGGCAGGGCCGGGAGTTCCACCGGGGAGCTGTTTTTT. Translated, it gives CASSQGGRAGSSTGELFF.